This T cell receptor beta chain was captured by sequencing in a study of cytomegalovirus exposure and HLA in healthy donors. Overall study context: Prior work identified around 100 million unique TCR beta sequences in about 179 million T cells.

V shed 1 base and J shed 7 bases, with 18 bases lying between them. The CDR3 runs to 15 residues. CDR1 is SGDLS and CDR2 is YYNGEE in the germline V gene. The PCR made use of 60 Vbeta and 13 Jbeta primers. Clones were read by immunoSEQ multiplex PCR, and TCRdb kept only the in-frame ones, dropping some. The repertoire holds 120,000 or so clones, with approximately 80% as singletons. Note on this clone: Its antigen is still unknown.

General observations from the study: In a later analysis, about 17,000 TCR beta sequences were associated with HLA alleles at 0.05 false discovery rate.

The V and J genes are TRBV9 and TRBJ2-7, with D maybe TRBD2 (5 bases). This clonotype was sampled from a man in his thirties or forties in good health and CMV-seronegative. Sequenced: PBMCs. CDR3 sequence (DNA): TGTGCCAGCAGCGTAAGTACCGGGTCTTCGGGGGAGCAGTACTTC. Translation gives CASSVSTGSSGEQYF.